The 5 T cell receptor beta chains listed next were all sequenced from one sample in a study of T cells in localized non-small cell lung cancer. Some clones are missing from TCRdb's copy, which holds only in-frame ones; the method was immunoSEQ multiplex PCR. The sample lists around 96,000 clones; approximately 91% were seen once. Sequencing used PBMCs, obtained before any cancer treatment. Receptor source: a woman between 40 and 69 years old with stage II squamous cell lung carcinoma.

The chain links TRBV12-5 to TRBJ1-5; weak D call: TRBD1 (5 bases). V was pared by 1 base and J by 1 base, with 8 bases between. This CDR3 spans 15 amino acids. CDR1 is LGHNT and CDR2 is FRNRAP in the germline V gene. This chain's CDR3 is CASGLGGGSNQPQHF. CDR3 sequence (DNA): TGTGCTAGTGGTTTGGGGGGCGGCAGCAATCAGCCCCAGCATTTT.

V is TRBV28 and J is TRBJ2-1, with D tentatively TRBD1 (5 bases). The V and J ends lost 6 bases and 8 bases respectively, with 17 bases between them. Germline assignment: CDR1 MDHEN and CDR2 SYDVKM. The CDR3 length is 14 residues. The CDR3 sequence is CASSSDRIRYEQFF. In DNA form, the CDR3 reads TGTGCCAGCAGCTCCGACAGAATCCGCTATGAGCAGTTCTTC.

In this sample, this clone turned up a few times. The chain links TRBV7-6 to TRBJ1-4, with a tentative D call TRBD1 (6 bases). The V end was cut by 1 base, the J end by 8 bases, with 8 bases between. Germline V gene lookup returns CDR1 SGHVS and CDR2 FNYEAQ. There are 13 residues in the CDR3. CDR3 region: CASSLGRGEKLFF. The DNA of the CDR3 is TGTGCCAGCAGCTTAGGGAGGGGGGAAAAACTGTTTTTT.

The chain uses TRBV11-2 and TRBJ2-3, with D uncertain. The CDR3 spans 17 residues. V was pared by 1 base and J by 5 bases, with 19 bases between. Germline values: CDR1 SGHAT, CDR2 FQNNGV. CDR3 DNA: TGTGCCAGCAGCTTAGTCCTTCGGACCATCATTAAAGATACGCAGTATTTT. It yields the protein CASSLVLRTIIKDTQYF.

V usage is TRBV19 and J usage is TRBJ2-6; 9 bases align to TRBD1. J lost 9 bases, V lost 1 base, and 1 base had no gene match. This CDR3 has 14 residues. Germline CDR1 LNHDA, CDR2 SQIVND (reference sequence). CDR3 DNA sequence: TGTGCCAGTAGTATAGGGGGACAGGGCAACGTCCTGACTTTC. Amino acids: CASSIGGQGNVLTF. Based on the CDR3 plus reference TRBV19 and TRBJ2-6, the full variable domain is DGGITQSPKYLFRKEGQNVTLSCEQNLNHDAMYWYRQDPGQGLRLIYYSQIVNDFQKGDIAEGYSVSREKKESFPLTVTSAQKNPTAFYLCASSIGGQGNVLTFGAGSRLTVL.